A single sample gave rise to the 5 T cell receptor beta chains below, sequenced in a study of T cell responses to AZD1222 COVID-19 vaccine. Assay: immunoSEQ multiplex PCR; the TCRdb copy retains only in-frame clones and omits some. The table shows 150,000 to 200,000 clones, with about 89% occurring only once. The sample here was peripheral blood, taken on day 0 of MenACWY control vaccination. Receptors were obtained from an adult in good health.

The chain uses TRBV24-1 and TRBJ2-5; 9 bases agree with TRBD2. CDR3 length: 14 residues. The germline V gene encodes CDR1 KGHDR and CDR2 SFDVKD. V shed 7 bases and J 4 bases; nucleotides not matched to a gene: 6. CDR3 DNA sequence: TGTGCCACCAGGGACAGCGGGAGGAGAGAGACCCAGTACTTC. Protein product: CATRDSGRRETQYF.

The chain employs TRBV16 and TRBJ1-6; D call uncertain. V lost 1 base and J lost 10, with 8 bases in between. This CDR3 is built from 13 residues. The germline V gene encodes CDR1 KGHSY and CDR2 FQNENV. The CDR3 reads CASSQYTESPLHF. CDR3 nucleotides: TGTGCCAGCAGCCAATATACGGAATCACCCCTCCACTTT.

The chain carries TRBV12-3 or TRBV12-4 and TRBJ1-1, with unresolved D. V lost 6 bases and J 6 bases, leaving 11 bases between the germline ends. The CDR3 runs to 12 residues. The CDR3 bases are TGTGCCAGCAGCACCCTTTGGGCTGAAGCTTTCTTT. Amino acid sequence: CASSTLWAEAFF.

V gene TRBV5-1 combines with J gene TRBJ2-7, with D possibly TRBD1 on 5 matching bases. The CDR3 sequence is 16 residues long. Germline V gives CDR1 SGHRS, CDR2 YFSETQ. The ends were cut back, 0 bases at V and 2 bases at J, with 15 bases in the middle. CDR3 nucleotide sequence: TGCGCCAGCAGCTTGGAAGGGCGTGGCAGGGCCTACGAGCAGTACTTC. Translated, it gives CASSLEGRGRAYEQYF.

The chain has TRBV2 and TRBJ1-2, with TRBD1 identical over 8 bases. The CDR3 runs 14 residues. The germline gives CDR1 SNHLY, CDR2 FYNNEI. Trimming took 5 bases from V and 1 from J; bases not matched to a gene: 3. CDR3 nucleotides: TGTGCCAGCAGTCCCAGGGGGCTTAACTATGGCTACACCTTC. Translating it yields CASSPRGLNYGYTF.